The 11 T cell receptor beta chains listed next were all sequenced from one sample in a study of blood T cells in healthy people across ages. Sample-barcoded 5' priming and a J-beta primer mix drove a second PCR of roughly 6 to 12 cycles. TCRdb reprocessed the 5' RACE reads with MiXCR, giving one entry per CDR3 protein. Counted here are about 900,000 distinct CDR3 sequences, approximately 67% occurring once; the ten biggest clones make up around 30%. Sequencing was done on a sample of blood. Source of these receptors: a man aged 25 to 40 in good health.

This chain joins TRBV7-8 and TRBJ2-7; D remains unclear. The germline CDR1 and CDR2 sequences are SGHVS and FQNEAQ. Trimming took 5 bases from V and 0 from J, leaving 17 bases between them. The CDR3 is 16 residues long. Written as DNA, the CDR3 is TGTGCCAGCAGCCCCGGATCGAACTCATTCTCCTACGAGCAGTACTTC. This codes for CASSPGSNSFSYEQYF.

The V gene is TRBV12-3 or TRBV12-4, the J gene TRBJ2-7; D could derive from TRBD1 or TRBD2 (6 bases each). Trimming took off 1 base at V and 1 base at J, with 14 bases between the two ends. The CDR3 is made up of 16 amino acids. CDR3 loop: CASSLGRRGGSYEQYF. CDR3 DNA: TGTGCCAGCAGTTTAGGCCGGAGAGGGGGGTCCTACGAGCAGTACTTC.

The V gene is TRBV7-3, the J gene TRBJ2-1; 10 positions match TRBD2. The CDR3 has 19 residues. Per the germline V gene, CDR1 is SGHTA and CDR2 is FQGTGA. The V and J ends lost 0 bases and 0 bases, in that order; junction bases with no gene match: 8. The CDR3 DNA follows: TGTGCCAGCAGCTTAACGATTAGCGGGGGGTCTAGCTCCTACAATGAGCAGTTCTTC. Its protein is CASSLTISGGSSSYNEQFF.

This clonotype was found a few times. The chain employs TRBV29-1 and TRBJ2-1; 7 nucleotides align to TRBD2. Germline assignment: CDR1 SQVTM and CDR2 ANQGSEA. The V gene end was trimmed by 6 bases and the J gene end by 10 bases; junction bases not matched to a gene: 6. This CDR3 is 11 amino acids long. The CDR3 sequence is CSVQRGGEQFF. In nucleotides, the CDR3 is TGCAGCGTCCAGCGGGGCGGGGAGCAGTTCTTC.

The chain links TRBV29-1 to TRBJ2-1, with D uncertain. The germline V gene encodes CDR1 SQVTM and CDR2 ANQGSEA. The CDR3 contains 13 residues. V shed 7 bases and J shed 0 bases, with 10 bases lying between them. The CDR3, as DNA: TGCAGCGCAGAGACGAGCTCCTACAATGAGCAGTTCTTC. This codes for CSAETSSYNEQFF.

The genes are TRBV29-1 and TRBJ2-7, with 10 positions matching TRBD1. With 7 bases clipped from V and 4 bases from J, the junction kept 13 bases outside the gene matches. CDR1 and CDR2 (germline): SQVTM, ANQGSEA. This CDR3 region has 15 residues. The CDR3 loop reads CSGVKGTGVRYEQYF. In nucleotides, the CDR3 is TGCAGCGGAGTAAAGGGGACAGGGGTAAGGTACGAGCAGTACTTC.

V usage is TRBV5-1 and J usage is TRBJ2-1; maybe TRBD2 (6 bases). The CDR3 loop spans 17 amino acids. The ends were cut back, 0 bases at V and 7 bases at J, with 20 bases in the middle. The V gene's germline CDR1 is SGHRS and CDR2 YFSETQ. Here the CDR3 reads CASSLEGSRGVRNEQFF. The CDR3 DNA reads as TGCGCCAGCAGCTTGGAAGGCAGTCGCGGGGTCCGGAATGAGCAGTTCTTC. Full variable domain (remainder filled in from reference TRBV5-1 and TRBJ2-1): KAGVTQTPRYLIKTRGQQVTLSCSPISGHRSVSWYQQTPGQGLQFLFEYFSETQRNKGNFPGRFSGRQFSNSRSEMNVSTLELGDSALYLCASSLEGSRGVRNEQFFGPGTRLTVL.

J is TRBJ1-2 and V is TRBV27, with unresolved D. This CDR3 comprises 16 residues. Trimming stripped 2 bases from V and 6 bases from J, with 19 bases between. Germline V gene sequence: CDR1 MNHEY, CDR2 SMNVEV (reference sequence). The CDR3 is CASSLKVGRLWDGYTF. In nucleotides, the CDR3 is TGTGCCAGCAGTTTAAAGGTTGGCAGGCTCTGGGATGGCTACACCTTC.

This clonotype has more than one count but fewer than ten. The chain joins TRBV28 to TRBJ2-7, with TRBD2 matching over 12 bases. CDR3 length: 14 residues. J was trimmed by 4 bases and V by 6 bases; bases with no gene match: 4. Germline loops: CDR1 MDHEN, CDR2 SYDVKM. CDR3 in amino acids: CASRSSGGVYEQYF. The DNA of the CDR3 is TGTGCCAGCAGATCTAGCGGGGGGGTATACGAGCAGTACTTC.

The chain combines TRBV10-3 with TRBJ2-4; 8 positions match TRBD2. The J call is uncertain, as TRBJ2-5 better fits the DNA end. The CDR3 spans 16 residues. From germline, CDR1 is ENHRY and CDR2 SYGVKD. CDR3 in DNA: TGTGCCATCAGTGTGGTCCAGCGGGGGAATCAAGAGACCCAGTACTTC. Translated: CAISVVQRGNQETQYF.

The rearrangement links TRBV11-2 to TRBJ1-1, with D unresolved. Looked up from germline, CDR1 is SGHAT and CDR2 is FQNNGV. The CDR3 has 12 amino acids. Trimming shortened V by 5 bases and J by 5 bases, and 9 bases separated the two germline ends. CDR3 DNA sequence: TGTGCCAGCAGCGAGAGTGTTACTGAAGCTTTCTTT. This codes for CASSESVTEAFF.